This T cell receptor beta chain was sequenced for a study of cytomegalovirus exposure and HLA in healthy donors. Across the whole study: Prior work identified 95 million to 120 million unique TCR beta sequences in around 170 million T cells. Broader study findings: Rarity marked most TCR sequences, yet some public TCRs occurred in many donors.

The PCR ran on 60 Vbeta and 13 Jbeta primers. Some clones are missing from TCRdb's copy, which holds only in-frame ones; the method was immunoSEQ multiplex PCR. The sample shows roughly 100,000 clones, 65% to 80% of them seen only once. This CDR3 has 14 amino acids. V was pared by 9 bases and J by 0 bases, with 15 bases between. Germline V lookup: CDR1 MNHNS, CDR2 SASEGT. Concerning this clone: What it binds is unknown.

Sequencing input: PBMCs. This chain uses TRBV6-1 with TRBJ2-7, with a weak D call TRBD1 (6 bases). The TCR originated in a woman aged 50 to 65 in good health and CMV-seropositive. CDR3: CASPGQSYSYEQYF. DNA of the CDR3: TGTGCCAGTCCCGGACAGTCCTACTCCTACGAGCAGTACTTC.